These 7 T cell receptor beta chains were all obtained from the same sample, sequenced in a study of blood T cells in healthy people across ages. Combining a sample-barcoded 5' primer with a J-beta primer mix, a second PCR ran for about 6 to 12 cycles. TCRdb ran MiXCR on the 5' RACE reads and lists one entry per CDR3 protein. The table records about 1,600,000 distinct CDR3 sequences, 42% of them present only once. Input material: blood. These receptors all stem from a woman aged 18-35 years in good health.

This clonotype has only one observation. This chain joins TRBV12-3 or TRBV12-4 and TRBJ1-3; D unclear. CDR3 length: 12 residues. V was pared by 8 bases and J by 0 bases, with 5 bases between. The CDR3 sequence: CASVFSGNTIYF. The CDR3 nucleotides read TGTGCCAGCGTATTCTCTGGAAACACCATATATTTT.

The chain couples TRBV6-2 or TRBV6-3 to TRBJ2-1; D is possibly TRBD2 (7 bases). This CDR3 region has 17 residues. With 8 bases removed from V and 0 bases from J, the gap between germline ends came to 20 bases. Germline loops: CDR1 MNHEY, CDR2 SVGEGT. The CDR3 loop is CASEGEWGGPSYNEQFF. CDR3 DNA sequence: TGTGCCAGCGAGGGTGAGTGGGGGGGCCCCTCCTACAATGAGCAGTTCTTC.

This clonotype was found a few times. The chain uses TRBV20-1 and TRBJ2-3, with 9 bases lining up with TRBD2. Germline assignment: CDR1 DFQATT and CDR2 SNEGSKA (reference sequence). Trimming cost V 6 bases and J 4 bases; bases outside gene matches: 11. The length of the CDR3 is 15 residues. The DNA for the CDR3 is TGCAGTGCCCCCCGGGGCGGGGGGGCTTCAGATACGCAGTATTTT. Its protein product is CSAPRGGGASDTQYF.

This sequence joins TRBV20-1 and TRBJ2-1; D remains ambiguous. Germline V gives CDR1 DFQATT, CDR2 SNEGSKA (reference sequence). V was pared by 0 bases and J by 8 bases, with 11 bases between. The CDR3 is 13 residues long. CDR3 bases: TGCAGTGCTAGAGATCGAGTGACACATGAGCAGTTCTTC. As protein: CSARDRVTHEQFF.

The V gene is TRBV2, the J gene TRBJ2-2; 8 nucleotides match TRBD2. The J segment lost 13 bases and the V segment lost 8 bases, leaving 12 bases of the junction unmatched. The CDR3 covers 13 residues. The germline gives CDR1 SNHLY, CDR2 FYNNEI. The CDR3 loop reads CASVRGGAGGLFF. In DNA form, the CDR3 reads TGTGCCAGCGTTCGGGGGGGGGCCGGAGGGCTGTTTTTT.

The genes are TRBV7-9 and TRBJ2-3; 8 bases line up with TRBD1. J gave up 1 base and V 5 bases, and 2 bases lay outside the gene matches. CDR3 length: 14 amino acids. The germline gives CDR1 SEHNR, CDR2 FQNEAQ (reference sequence). The chain's CDR3 is CASSTGGGTDTQYF. Written as DNA, the CDR3 is TGTGCCAGCAGCACAGGGGGTGGCACAGATACGCAGTATTTT.

This clonotype was observed once. This sequence joins TRBV5-1 and TRBJ2-1, with TRBD1 matching 10 bases. The V segment lost 7 bases and the J segment 10 bases; nucleotides outside the gene matches: 11. This CDR3 spans 14 amino acids. Germline CDR1 SGHRS, CDR2 YFSETQ. CDR3 bases: TGCGCCAGCCGAAGGGACAGGGGCCCAAAAGAGCAGTTCTTC. This codes for CASRRDRGPKEQFF.